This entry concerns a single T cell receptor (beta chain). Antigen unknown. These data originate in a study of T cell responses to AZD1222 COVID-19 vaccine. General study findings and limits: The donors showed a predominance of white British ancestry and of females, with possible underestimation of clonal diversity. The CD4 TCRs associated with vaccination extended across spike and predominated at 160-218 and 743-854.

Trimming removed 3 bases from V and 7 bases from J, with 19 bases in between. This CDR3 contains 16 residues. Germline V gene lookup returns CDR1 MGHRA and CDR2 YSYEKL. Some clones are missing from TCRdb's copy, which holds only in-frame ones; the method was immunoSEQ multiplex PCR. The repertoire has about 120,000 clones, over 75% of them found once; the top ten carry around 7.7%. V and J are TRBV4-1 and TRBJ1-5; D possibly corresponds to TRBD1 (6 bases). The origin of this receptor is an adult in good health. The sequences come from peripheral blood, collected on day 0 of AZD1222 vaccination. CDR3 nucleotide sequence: TGCGCCAGCAGCCACGGCCGGGCCAGGGGTGACCAGCCCCAGCATTTT. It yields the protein CASSHGRARGDQPQHF.